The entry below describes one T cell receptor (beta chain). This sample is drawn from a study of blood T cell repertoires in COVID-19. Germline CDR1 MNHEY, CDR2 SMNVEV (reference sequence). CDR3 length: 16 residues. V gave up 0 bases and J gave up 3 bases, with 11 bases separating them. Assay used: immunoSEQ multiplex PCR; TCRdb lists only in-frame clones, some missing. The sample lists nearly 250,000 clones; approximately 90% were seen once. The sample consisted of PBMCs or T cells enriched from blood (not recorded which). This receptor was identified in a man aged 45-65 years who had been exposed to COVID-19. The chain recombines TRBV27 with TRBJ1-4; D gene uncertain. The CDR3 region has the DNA TGTGCCAGCAGTTTATCCGAGGAGGGATCTAATGAAAAACTGTTTTTT. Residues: CASSLSEEGSNEKLFF.